This T cell receptor (beta chain) came from a study of T cell changes during pregnancy in multiple sclerosis. V dropped 4 bases and J dropped 3; count of bases not matched to a gene: 13. Per germline, CDR1 SGDLS and CDR2 YYNGEE. The CDR3 spans 16 residues. Profiled with immunoSEQ multiplex PCR; TCRdb holds only in-frame clones, not every one. The sample has more than 55,000 clones, 90% to 95% seen once; the top ten hold 0.65% to 0.9%. The TCR sequence derives from a female donor with multiple sclerosis, enrolled in a pregnancy study. The J gene is TRBJ2-7, the V gene TRBV9, with 7 bases lining up with TRBD1. The material was peripheral blood, obtained in the first trimester of pregnancy. The CDR3 nucleotides read TGTGCCAGCAGCCCTAGCCCCGGGACAGCTAACTACGAGCAGTACTTC. Residues: CASSPSPGTANYEQYF.